These 26 T cell receptor beta chains share one sample of origin, sequenced in a study of identifying expanded T cells in peripheral blood (dated by TCRdb to the late 2010s). Library creation used the immunoSEQ multiplex PCR assay. Not all clones reach the TCRdb copy of this immuneACCESS table, which keeps in-frame sequences only. Checked studies attribute under half of the gap to unresolved V genes and leave the rest unexplained. The sample data list about 84,000 clones, and 70% to 90% of these were observed just once. Together, the top ten hold approximately 5.6% of the sample. Specimen: blood. These receptor sequences come from a person aged 18 to 70 in good health.

The chain's CDR3 is CASSLAPTVPNSPLHF. DNA of the CDR3: TGTGCCAGCAGCTTAGCGCCGACAGTTCCAAATTCACCCCTCCACTTT. The chain joins TRBV7-2 to TRBJ1-6, with a possible D match to TRBD1 (5 bases). The CDR3 contains 16 residues. Trimming left V 0 bases short and J 7 bases short, with 13 bases between. CDR1 is SGHTA and CDR2 is FQGNSA in the germline V gene.

The V gene is TRBV9, the J gene TRBJ1-3, with a tentative D call TRBD1 (5 bases). V gave up 3 bases and J gave up 3 bases, with 10 bases separating them. The germline gives CDR1 SGDLS, CDR2 YYNGEE. The CDR3 covers 14 residues. The CDR3 is CASSAGDYGNTIYF. CDR3 DNA sequence: TGTGCCAGCAGCGCTGGGGACTATGGAAACACCATATATTTT.

This clone was seen a few times. The rearrangement uses TRBV7-2 and TRBJ1-3; tentative D call: TRBD1 (5 bases). This CDR3 has 15 amino acids. Germline V gene data show CDR1 as SGHTA and CDR2 as FQGNSA. V lost 5 bases and J lost 4, with 15 bases in between. CDR3 sequence: CASSPDTGAGNTIYF. The DNA of the CDR3 is TGTGCCAGCAGCCCAGACACAGGAGCAGGAAACACCATATATTTT.

This clone showed up many times. This chain links TRBV6-4 with TRBJ1-1; D gene unclear. The CDR3 extends over 13 amino acids. Germline values: CDR1 MRHNA, CDR2 SNTAGT. Trimming removed 0 bases from V and 2 bases from J, with 4 bases in between. CDR3 sequence: CASSDSDNTEAFF. CDR3 DNA: TGTGCCAGCAGTGACTCGGACAACACTGAAGCTTTCTTT.

The chain uses TRBV29-1 and TRBJ2-1; no clear D. The V gene's germline CDR1 is SQVTM and CDR2 ANQGSEA. The CDR3 is made up of 14 amino acids. V was pared by 1 base and J by 5 bases, with 12 bases between. CDR3 coding DNA: TGCAGCGTTGAAGTCCCAGGAGTCGACAATGAGCAGTTCTTC. As protein: CSVEVPGVDNEQFF.

J is TRBJ1-2 and V is TRBV7-3; the D gene is possibly TRBD1 (5 bases). The V end lost 2 bases, the J end lost 6 bases, and 10 bases lay between the germline ends. The germline CDR1 and CDR2 sequences are SGHTA and FQGTGA. CDR3 length: 13 amino acids. This CDR3 reads CASSLQPGDGYTF. The CDR3 DNA reads TGTGCCAGCAGCTTACAGCCGGGGGATGGCTACACCTTC.

This clone was seen a handful of times. The V call is TRBV4-1, the J call TRBJ1-5, with TRBD1 matching over 8 bases. The CDR3 is made up of 15 amino acids. Germline CDR1 reads MGHRA; CDR2 reads YSYEKL. After removal of 0 bases from V and 4 bases from J, the junction contained 2 bases not matched to a gene. CDR3 protein: CASSQDRDRNQPQHF. CDR3 nucleotide sequence: TGCGCCAGCAGCCAAGACCGGGACAGGAATCAGCCCCAGCATTTT.

The CDR3 reads CASSGEKSYGYTF. In DNA, the CDR3 is TGCGCCAGCAGTGGGGAGAAGAGCTATGGCTACACCTTC. The chain employs TRBV10-2 and TRBJ1-2; unclear D gene. The CDR3 extends over 13 amino acids. The ends were cut back, 4 bases at V and 4 bases at J, with 10 bases in the middle. CDR1 is WSHSY, CDR2 SAAADI, per germline.

This clone was counted once. The V gene is TRBV9, the J gene TRBJ1-4; D remains unclear. Germline CDR1 reads SGDLS; CDR2 reads YYNGEE. The CDR3 covers 15 residues. Trimming took 4 bases from V and 3 from J, leaving 13 bases between them. CDR3 DNA sequence: TGTGCCAGCAGCTTAGGAGGAGGGCCTAATGAAAAACTGTTTTTT. This translates into CASSLGGGPNEKLFF.

The V gene is TRBV5-5, the J gene TRBJ1-6, with TRBD1 identical over 12 bases. The CDR3 length is 16 residues. Germline V gives CDR1 SGHKS, CDR2 YYEKEE (reference sequence). Losses at the gene ends were 0 bases for V and 8 bases for J; bases not matched to a gene: 3. CDR3 sequence reads: CASSLVGTGGDSPLHF. The DNA for the CDR3 is TGTGCCAGCAGCTTGGTCGGGACAGGGGGCGATTCACCCCTCCACTTT.

The chain links TRBV10-2 to TRBJ1-1, with 10 bases aligning to TRBD1. With 6 bases clipped from V and 5 bases from J, the junction kept 3 bases outside the gene matches. The germline V gene has CDR1 WSHSY and CDR2 SAAADI. The CDR3 runs 13 residues. The CDR3 bases are TGCGCCAGCAGCGGACAGGGGGGGACTGAAGCTTTCTTT. Translation: CASSGQGGTEAFF.

The V and J genes are TRBV2 and TRBJ1-1; D uncertain. The CDR3 consists of 16 residues. Germline CDR1 is SNHLY and CDR2 is FYNNEI. The V and J ends lost 2 bases and 5 bases respectively, with 18 bases between them. The DNA for the CDR3 is TGTGCCAGCAGTGAACGAGGCCCTCGAGGTGGGACTGAAGCTTTCTTT. Translation: CASSERGPRGGTEAFF.

The chain is built from TRBV18 and TRBJ1-2; no firm D call. This CDR3 spans 12 amino acids. V dropped 3 bases and J dropped 5 bases, with 7 bases sitting between them. Germline lookup yields CDR1 KGHSH and CDR2 LQKENI. CDR3 amino acids: CASSPRGYGYTF. Here the CDR3 DNA reads TGTGCCAGCTCACCGCGAGGGTATGGCTACACCTTC.

V gene TRBV2 combines with J gene TRBJ2-2; D ambiguous. The V end was cut by 6 bases, the J end by 2 bases, with 7 bases between. Germline lookup yields CDR1 SNHLY and CDR2 FYNNEI. The length of the CDR3 is 13 residues. The CDR3 loop reads CASRVVNTGELFF. DNA of the CDR3: TGTGCCAGCAGGGTGGTCAACACCGGGGAGCTGTTTTTT.

This chain links TRBV5-1 with TRBJ2-5, with 7 nucleotides matching TRBD2. Germline values: CDR1 SGHRS, CDR2 YFSETQ. The CDR3 is 15 residues long. Trimming at V came to 5 bases and at J to 1 base, leaving 8 bases not matched to a gene. Here the CDR3 DNA reads TGCGCCAGCAGACCCGAGGGAGGGCTCCAAGAGACCCAGTACTTC. Protein product: CASRPEGGLQETQYF.

This sequence joins TRBV28 and TRBJ1-5, with TRBD1 matching 8 bases. V shed 5 bases and J 2 bases; nucleotides not matched to a gene: 2. Germline CDR1 is MDHEN and CDR2 is SYDVKM. CDR3 length equals 14 residues. CDR3 amino acids: CASSVQGGNQPQHF. The CDR3 DNA reads TGTGCCAGCAGTGTACAGGGGGGCAATCAGCCCCAGCATTTT.

The chain employs TRBV13 and TRBJ1-3; no clear D. The CDR3 covers 14 residues. Germline CDR1 PRHDT, CDR2 FYEKMQ (reference sequence). Trimming took 6 bases from V and 3 from J, leaving 12 bases between them. This CDR3 reads CASRKGLVGNTIYF. CDR3 bases: TGTGCCAGCAGAAAAGGACTAGTTGGAAACACCATATATTTT.

The V call is TRBV4-3, the J call TRBJ1-3, with TRBD1 as a possible D gene (6 bases). The CDR3 has 16 amino acids. The germline V gene encodes CDR1 LGHNA and CDR2 YSLEER. The ends were cut back, 0 bases at V and 3 bases at J, with 12 bases in the middle. The CDR3 protein is CASSQEIRGGGNTIYF. For the CDR3, the DNA is TGCGCCAGCAGCCAAGAGATCAGGGGTGGTGGAAACACCATATATTTT.

The table lists this clone with a few counts. The chain uses TRBV6-5 and TRBJ1-2, with a tentative D call TRBD1 (6 bases). Germline V gene lookup returns CDR1 MNHEY and CDR2 SVGAGI. This CDR3 spans 13 amino acids. The V end lost 4 bases, the J end lost 7 bases, and 13 bases lay between the germline ends. The CDR3 loop reads CASSSSQGGGYTF. The CDR3 nucleotides read TGTGCCAGCAGTTCTTCACAGGGCGGTGGCTACACCTTC.

Only one count was recorded for this clone. The chain employs TRBV5-5 and TRBJ1-4; D perhaps matches TRBD1 (6 bases). The CDR3 sequence is 15 residues long. V was cut by 4 bases and J by 5 bases, with 15 bases left in between. Per germline, CDR1 SGHKS and CDR2 YYEKEE (reference sequence). The CDR3 protein is CASSATTGFNEKLFF. As DNA, the CDR3 is TGTGCCAGCAGCGCAACGACAGGTTTCAATGAAAAACTGTTTTTT.

The chain combines TRBV2 with TRBJ2-7; D gene uncertain. There are 15 residues in the CDR3. CDR1 SNHLY and CDR2 FYNNEI come from the germline V gene. Trimming left V 8 bases short and J 0 bases short, with 17 bases between. CDR3 amino acids: CASSSVGMLSYEQYF. CDR3 coding DNA: TGTGCCAGCTCCTCTGTGGGAATGCTCTCCTACGAGCAGTACTTC.

CDR3 sequence reads: CASSQESRGNYGYTF. The CDR3, as DNA: TGTGCCAGCAGCCAAGAATCCAGGGGTAACTATGGCTACACCTTC. This chain uses TRBV14 with TRBJ1-2, with a weak D call TRBD1 (6 bases). The CDR3 covers 15 residues. Germline V lookup: CDR1 SGHDN, CDR2 FVKESK. V lost 0 bases and J 1 base, leaving 9 bases between the germline ends. Full variable domain (rest looked up from reference TRBV14 and TRBJ1-2): EAGVTQFPSHSVIEKGQTVTLRCDPISGHDNLYWYRRVMGKEIKFLLHFVKESKQDESGMPNNRFLAERTGGTYSTLKVQPAELEDSGVYFCASSQESRGNYGYTFGSGTRLTVV.

This CDR3 reads CASSINRGPETQYF. The DNA for the CDR3 is TGTGCCAGCAGCATAAACAGGGGGCCAGAGACCCAGTACTTC. The chain has TRBV7-2 and TRBJ2-5; the match to TRBD1 covers 9 bases. The CDR3 sequence is 14 residues long. V was clipped by 5 bases and J by 4 bases; unmatched bases: 5. Germline CDR1 reads SGHTA; CDR2 reads FQGNSA.

The chain has TRBV2 and TRBJ2-5; D is possibly TRBD1 (5 bases). The CDR3 length is 13 residues. The ends were cut back, 5 bases at V and 4 bases at J, with 11 bases in the middle. Per germline, CDR1 SNHLY and CDR2 FYNNEI. The CDR3 nucleotides read TGTGCCAGCAGTAATGCAGGGCGAGAGACCCAGTACTTC. Amino acids: CASSNAGRETQYF.

The chain couples TRBV2 to TRBJ1-5; 8 nucleotides align to TRBD1. V lost 4 bases and J lost 5; bases outside the gene matches: 10. The CDR3 is made up of 16 amino acids. Per germline, CDR1 SNHLY and CDR2 FYNNEI. The CDR3 bases are TGTGCCAGCAGTGGAGTCGTCAGGGGGCACGATCAGCCCCAGCATTTT. Translation: CASSGVVRGHDQPQHF.

The genes are TRBV18 and TRBJ1-1, with a tentative D call TRBD1 (5 bases). V was pared by 5 bases and J by 1 base, with 11 bases between. This CDR3 comprises 14 residues. The V gene's germline CDR1 is KGHSH and CDR2 LQKENI. The CDR3 sequence: CASSTTGENTEAFF. For the CDR3, the DNA is TGTGCCAGCTCAACTACAGGTGAGAACACTGAAGCTTTCTTT.